These T cell receptor beta chains were read from a single sample in a study of blood T cells in healthy people across ages. TCRdb reanalysed the 5' RACE reads using MiXCR and keeps one entry per CDR3 protein. The sample has 700,000 to 850,000 distinct CDR3 sequences; 40% to 65% are singletons. The sequenced sample consisted of blood. The origin of the receptors is a man older than 75 in good health. Both conserved end residues are part of each CDR3. A D gene is named only where the DNA matches it firmly. Clone size, where shown, is once, few, many, or a class for clones that have expanded.

TRBJ2-7 | - | TRBV7-6 | - | CASSMFPTKDYEQYF | TGTGCCAGCAGCATGTTTCCAACCAAGGACTACGAGCAGTACTTC
TRBJ2-1 | TRBD2 | TRBV12-3/TRBV12-4 | - | CASVPSGRTNEQFF | TGTGCCAGCGTACCTAGCGGGAGAACCAATGAGCAGTTCTTC
TRBJ2-1 | TRBD2 | TRBV10-3 | few | CAISSGSSYNEQFF | TGTGCCATCAGTAGCGGGAGCTCCTACAATGAGCAGTTCTTC
TRBJ2-1 | TRBD2 | TRBV3-1 | - | CASSRGLAGGPTYNEQFF | TGTGCCAGCAGCCGGGGACTAGCGGGAGGGCCGACCTACAATGAGCAGTTCTTC
TRBJ1-2 | - | TRBV19 | few | CASSTQQGYGYTF | TGTGCCAGTAGTACCCAGCAGGGGTATGGCTACACCTTC
TRBJ2-3 | TRBD2 | TRBV7-6 | - | CASSLGPSGRGTDTQYF | TGTGCCAGCAGCTTAGGTCCCAGCGGGAGAGGGACAGATACGCAGTATTTT
TRBJ2-1 | TRBD2 | TRBV6-1 | - | CASSSRGGLYNEQFF | TGTGCCAGCAGTAGTCGGGGGGGGTTATACAATGAGCAGTTCTTC
TRBJ1-5 | - | TRBV2 | - | CASSVRALNQPQHF | TGTGCCAGCAGTGTTCGAGCCCTCAATCAGCCCCAGCATTTT
TRBJ1-2 | - | TRBV6-5 | - | CASSYSPGVGYGYTF | TGTGCCAGCAGTTACTCGCCGGGGGTTGGCTATGGCTACACCTTC
TRBJ2-1 | - | TRBV7-8 | - | CASSKTEGYNEQFF | TGTGCCAGCAGCAAGACGGAGGGATACAATGAGCAGTTCTTC
TRBJ2-1 | TRBD2 | TRBV20-1 | - | CSASGGLAGEGEQFF | TGCAGTGCTAGTGGGGGACTAGCGGGGGAGGGAGAGCAGTTCTTC
TRBJ2-7 | - | TRBV25-1 | once | CASSESRSATHPTEQYF | TGTGCCAGCAGTGAATCGCGGTCAGCCACCCACCCTACCGAGCAGTACTTC
TRBJ2-1 | - | TRBV29-1 | few | CSAVGTSISYNEQFF | TGCAGCGCTGTGGGGACTTCCATCTCCTACAATGAGCAGTTCTTC
TRBJ2-1 | TRBD2 | TRBV29-1 | - | CSVEVKLAGGSSYNEQFF | TGCAGCGTTGAGGTGAAACTAGCGGGAGGGAGCTCCTACAATGAGCAGTTCTTC
TRBJ2-7 | TRBD1 | TRBV7-9 | - | CASSWGQGAGYEQYF | TGTGCCAGCAGCTGGGGACAGGGGGCTGGGTACGAGCAGTACTTC
TRBJ2-2 | - | TRBV7-9 | - | CASSLVGIPGELFF | TGTGCCAGCAGCTTAGTGGGTATTCCCGGGGAGCTGTTTTTT
TRBJ2-7 | - | TRBV29-1 | - | CSAYEQYF | TGCAGCGCGTACGAGCAGTACTTC
TRBJ2-2 | TRBD1 | TRBV27 | - | CASSSSGTGANTGELFF | TGTGCCAGCAGTTCTTCCGGGACAGGGGCGAACACCGGGGAGCTGTTTTTT
TRBJ2-1 | - | TRBV2 | - | CASSYGISYNEQFF | TGTGCCAGCAGCTACGGAATTTCCTACAATGAGCAGTTCTTC
TRBJ2-7 | TRBD2 | TRBV20-1 | - | CSASRRREREQYF | TGCAGTGCTAGTCGGCGGCGGGAGCGGGAGCAGTACTTC
TRBJ2-7 | TRBD1 | TRBV25-1 | - | CASRKGASYEQYF | TGTGCCAGCAGGAAGGGGGCGAGTTACGAGCAGTACTTC
TRBJ1-2 | - | TRBV7-9 | few | CASSLTQGYGYTF | TGTGCCAGCAGCTTAACCCAGGGCTATGGCTACACCTTC
TRBJ2-7 | - | TRBV29-1 | few | CSASGPSYEQYF | TGCAGCGCGAGCGGGCCCTCCTACGAGCAGTACTTC
TRBJ1-1 | - | TRBV6-2/TRBV6-3 | once | CASSRQRYTEAFF | TGTGCCAGCAGTCGTCAACGGTACACTGAAGCTTTCTTT
TRBJ2-7 | - | TRBV7-2 | many | CASSLRRSATYEQYF | TGTGCCAGCAGCTTACGGCGGAGTGCGACCTACGAGCAGTACTTC
TRBJ2-7 | - | TRBV28 | - | CASRTRIREQYF | TGTGCCAGCCGTACTCGGATCCGCGAGCAGTACTTC
TRBJ2-3 | TRBD2 | TRBV7-3 | few | CASSLTSGRLDTQYF | TGTGCCAGCAGCTTAACTAGCGGGAGATTGGATACGCAGTATTTT
TRBJ1-2 | - | TRBV10-3 | few | CAISESRQVHGYTF | TGTGCCATCAGTGAGTCGAGACAGGTGCATGGCTACACCTTC
TRBJ2-1 | TRBD2 | TRBV7-9 | few | CASSLRAGAGYNEQFF | TGTGCCAGCAGCTTGAGGGCGGGAGCAGGTTACAATGAGCAGTTCTTC
TRBJ2-1 | - | TRBV24-1 | - | CATTAPGSNEQFF | TGTGCCACCACAGCACCAGGTAGCAATGAGCAGTTCTTC
TRBJ1-1 | TRBD1 | TRBV4-1 | - | CASSQVTGDNEAFF | TGCGCCAGCAGCCAAGTGACAGGGGATAATGAAGCTTTCTTT
TRBJ2-1 | TRBD2 | TRBV6-2/TRBV6-3 | - | CASSYRRERNEQFF | TGTGCCAGCAGTTACCGGCGGGAGAGGAATGAGCAGTTCTTC
TRBJ2-3 | - | TRBV29-1 | few | CSVDWGNTDTQYF | TGCAGCGTTGATTGGGGTAACACAGATACGCAGTATTTT
TRBJ2-2 | - | TRBV20-1 | - | CSARKRTGELFF | TGCAGTGCTAGGAAACGTACCGGGGAGCTGTTTTTT
TRBJ2-3 | TRBD2 | TRBV6-5 | - | CASRTGGVDTQYF | TGTGCCAGCCGCACGGGAGGGGTAGATACGCAGTATTTT
TRBJ1-1 | - | TRBV4-1 | once | CASSPAVRVTEAFF | TGCGCCAGCAGCCCAGCGGTTAGAGTCACTGAAGCTTTCTTT
TRBJ2-5 | TRBD1 | TRBV9 | many | CASSVGQGEKETQYF | TGTGCCAGCAGCGTAGGACAGGGGGAAAAGGAGACCCAGTACTTC
TRBJ2-1 | TRBD2 | TRBV20-1 | - | CSASVLAGGLGGNEQFF | TGCAGTGCTAGTGTTCTAGCGGGAGGGCTTGGGGGCAATGAGCAGTTCTTC
TRBJ2-6 | - | TRBV5-1 | few | CASSGGSTGANVLTF | TGCGCCAGCAGCGGGGGGTCAACGGGGGCCAACGTCCTGACTTTC
TRBJ1-5 | - | TRBV4-1 | few | CASSQVQGSNQPQHF | TGCGCCAGCAGCCAAGTACAGGGATCCAATCAGCCCCAGCATTTT
TRBJ2-1 | TRBD2 | TRBV5-1 | once | CASRTSGVSSYNEQFF | TGCGCCAGCAGGACTAGCGGGGTAAGCTCCTACAATGAGCAGTTCTTC
TRBJ1-2 | - | TRBV6-6 | - | CASSYRATENYGYTF | TGTGCCAGCAGTTACCGTGCGACAGAAAACTATGGCTACACCTTC
TRBJ2-6 | - | TRBV6-6 | few | CASSYIGASGANVLTF | TGTGCCAGCAGTTACATAGGCGCCTCTGGGGCCAACGTCCTGACTTTC
TRBJ1-2 | TRBD1 | TRBV13 | - | CASSIRDRRENYGYTF | TGTGCCAGCAGCATCCGGGACAGGAGGGAGAACTATGGCTACACCTTC
TRBJ2-5 | TRBD1 | TRBV6-2/TRBV6-3 | - | CASSYSSGTGLQETQYF | TGTGCCAGCAGTTACTCCTCCGGGACAGGGTTACAAGAGACCCAGTACTTC
TRBJ2-7 | - | TRBV5-1 | - | CASSLGDAGTYEQYF | TGCGCCAGCAGCTTGGGGGACGCCGGAACCTACGAGCAGTACTTC
TRBJ1-2 | - | TRBV7-9 | few | CASSKRGGGYTF | TGTGCCAGCAGCAAAAGGGGGGGTGGCTACACCTTC
TRBJ2-1 | TRBD1 | TRBV18 | - | CASSPLAQGAGNEQFF | TGTGCCAGCTCACCACTGGCACAGGGGGCAGGGAATGAGCAGTTCTTC
TRBJ2-7 | - | TRBV6-2/TRBV6-3 | - | CASSCDSRGSYEQYF | TGTGCCAGCAGCTGTGACTCTCGGGGCTCCTACGAGCAGTACTTC
TRBJ1-2 | TRBD1 | TRBV12-3/TRBV12-4 | - | CASSLPDQGAGGYTF | TGTGCCAGCAGTTTACCAGATCAGGGGGCGGGTGGCTACACCTTC
TRBJ2-7 | - | TRBV2 | - | CASQKERDIPYEQYF | TGTGCCAGCCAAAAGGAACGGGACATTCCCTACGAGCAGTACTTC
TRBJ2-7 | - | TRBV6-2/TRBV6-3 | - | CAAGKNGADEQYF | TGTGCCGCGGGGAAGAACGGAGCGGACGAGCAGTACTTC
TRBJ2-1 | - | TRBV29-1 | - | CSVEGAILWNEQFF | TGCAGCGTTGAGGGGGCAATTTTGTGGAATGAGCAGTTCTTC
TRBJ2-7 | TRBD2 | TRBV29-1 | many | CSVGGGTYEQYF | TGCAGCGTTGGCGGGGGGACCTACGAGCAGTACTTC
TRBJ2-5 | TRBD2 | TRBV6-5 | - | CASSQTSGSKLETQYF | TGTGCCAGCAGTCAGACTAGCGGGAGTAAGTTGGAGACCCAGTACTTC